This is a list of T cell receptor beta chains from one sample in a study of CD8+ T cells in alopecia areata. Clones were sequenced by immunoSEQ multiplex PCR, and TCRdb holds only the in-frame ones, with some missing. The table records about 140,000 clones, 82% of them present only once. The sample here was CD8+ T cells sorted from blood, taken at week 4, from a patient treated with tofacitinib. Receptors originate from a human donor with alopecia areata. CDR3s include the opening cysteine and the closing phenylalanine or tryptophan. Each record gives: D gene, clone size, V gene, J gene, CDR3 DNA, CDR3 protein. The D gene is left open where the match is weak. Size tells how often a clone was seen (once, few, many) or the class of an expanded clone, and some rows leave it out.

>-|-|TRBV4-3|TRBJ1-1
TGCGCCAGCAGCCTTTCTGATGACAGGAATGAAGCTTTCTTT
CASSLSDDRNEAFF
>-|-|TRBV4-1|TRBJ2-1
TGCGCCAGCAGCCACTTCAGTGGTAATGAGCAGTTCTTC
CASSHFSGNEQFF
>TRBD1|-|TRBV27|TRBJ2-7
TGTGCCAGCAGTCCGCACACGGGACAGGGGTACGAGCAGTACTTC
CASSPHTGQGYEQYF
>-|-|TRBV29-1|TRBJ2-7
TGCAGCGGGACGAACTACTACGAGCAGTACTTC
CSGTNYYEQYF
>TRBD1|-|TRBV7-9|TRBJ1-1
TGTGCCAGCAGCCCTTGGGACAGGAGTTTGACTGAAGCTTTCTTT
CASSPWDRSLTEAFF
>TRBD1|many|TRBV19|TRBJ1-2
TGTGCCAGCCGGACAGGGAACTATGGCTACACCTTC
CASRTGNYGYTF
>-|-|TRBV5-1|TRBJ1-5
TGCGCCAGCAGCTTGACAGGTTCTAGCAATCAGCCCCAGCATTTT
CASSLTGSSNQPQHF
>TRBD1|once|TRBV5-6|TRBJ2-5
TGTGCCAGCAGCCAACGGACAGGACGAGAGACCCAGTACTTC
CASSQRTGRETQYF
>-|-|TRBV14|TRBJ1-5
TGTGCCAGCAGCCCCCCCCGGACGGTAGTTGATCAGCCCCAGCATTTT
CASSPPRTVVDQPQHF
>-|few|TRBV4-1|TRBJ2-7
TGCGCCAGCAGCCAAGGGCTATCCTCGGGCTACGAGCAGTACTTC
CASSQGLSSGYEQYF
>TRBD2|-|TRBV11-2|TRBJ2-3
TGTGCCAGCAGCTTAGATATCAGCCGGGGGGATTACACAGATACGCAGTATTTT
CASSLDISRGDYTDTQYF
>TRBD1|-|TRBV5-1|TRBJ2-7
TGCGCCAGCAGCCACCCGGACAGGGGAGTATCCTACGAGCAGTACTTC
CASSHPDRGVSYEQYF
>-|-|TRBV6-5|TRBJ2-1
TGTGCCAGCAGCCGGGGGGCCAATGAGCAGTTCTTC
CASSRGANEQFF
>-|-|TRBV15|TRBJ2-3
TGTGCCACCAGCAGAGATCCCGCTGATACGCAGTATTTT
CATSRDPADTQYF
>-|-|TRBV19|TRBJ1-2
TGTGCCAGTACCTTAACTGGTTCAGGCCTCTATGGCTACACCTTC
CASTLTGSGLYGYTF
>TRBD2|few|TRBV13|TRBJ2-5
TGTGCCAGCAGCTACGGGGGGGAAGAGACCCAGTACTTC
CASSYGGEETQYF
>-|-|TRBV6-6|TRBJ1-1
TGTGCCAGCAGGGGAGGGAACACTGAAGCTTTCTTT
CASRGGNTEAFF
>TRBD1|-|TRBV6-5|TRBJ2-5
TGTGCCAGCAGTCACCTACAGGGGGAGACCCAGTACTTC
CASSHLQGETQYF
>TRBD1|-|TRBV4-2|TRBJ2-7
TGTGCCAGCAGCCAAGGAGACAGGGGATACGAGCAGTACTTC
CASSQGDRGYEQYF
>TRBD2|-|TRBV15|TRBJ2-3
TGTGCCACCAGCAGAGTTAGCGGGGGGGCCTGGGATACGCAGTATTTT
CATSRVSGGAWDTQYF
>-|-|TRBV7-9|TRBJ2-5
TGTGCCAGCAGCTTCCAAGAGACCCAGTACTTC
CASSFQETQYF
>-|few|TRBV6-5|TRBJ2-2
TGTGCCAGCAGCTCGGCAGGGCTGAACACCGGGGAGCTGTTTTTT
CASSSAGLNTGELFF
>-|-|TRBV6-5|TRBJ1-5
TGTGCCAGCAGTTACCTTTGGGGGGATCAGCCCCAGCATTTT
CASSYLWGDQPQHF
>TRBD2|-|TRBV2|TRBJ2-5
TGTGCCAGCGCGGGACTAGCGGGGGGACAAGAGACCCAGTACTTC
CASAGLAGGQETQYF
>-|-|TRBV4-2|TRBJ2-7
TGTGCCAGCAGCCAAGATCATGGGGGAGAGCAGTACTTC
CASSQDHGGEQYF
>-|-|TRBV10-2|TRBJ1-5
TGCGCCAGCAGGGAGCCCGGTCTGTCAGCTCAGCCCCAGCATTTT
CASREPGLSAQPQHF
>-|-|TRBV7-9|TRBJ2-1
TGTGCCAGCAGCTTAACGACGGGTCCTGCCAATGAGCAGTTCTTC
CASSLTTGPANEQFF
>-|-|TRBV27|TRBJ1-4
TGTGCCAGCAGTTTATACCAGAATGAAAAACTGTTTTTT
CASSLYQNEKLFF
>-|-|TRBV14|TRBJ1-1
TGTGCCAGCAGCCAAGAGGAGAACACTGAAGCTTTCTTT
CASSQEENTEAFF
>-|-|TRBV11-2|TRBJ2-5
TGTGCCAGCAGCTTAGCCGGGACAAACCACCAAGAGACCCAGTACTTC
CASSLAGTNHQETQYF
>TRBD2|-|TRBV7-6|TRBJ2-1
TGTGCCAGCAGCTCTCGAAGGGGACTAGCGGGGTTTGAGCAGTTCTTC
CASSSRRGLAGFEQFF
>TRBD1|-|TRBV30|TRBJ2-2
TGTGCCGGGACAGGGCCCCCCGGGGAGCTGTTTTTT
CAGTGPPGELFF
>-|-|TRBV7-9|TRBJ2-1
TGTGCCAGCAGCTTAGATGCGGGGCCCTCGGGTGAGCAGTTCTTC
CASSLDAGPSGEQFF
>TRBD2|-|TRBV27|TRBJ2-1
TGTGCCAGCGCCCTCTCTAGCGGGGGGGCCACTGAGCAGTTCTTC
CASALSSGGATEQFF
>-|-|TRBV5-6|TRBJ1-2
TGTGCCAGCAGCCTGGTCCGCCAGGGCCATGGCTACACCTTC
CASSLVRQGHGYTF
>TRBD2|-|TRBV27|TRBJ2-5
TGTGCCAGCAGTACTTGGTCTAGCGGAGGTCTCCAGTACTTC
CASSTWSSGGLQYF
>-|-|TRBV27|TRBJ1-2
TGTGCCAGCAGTTTAAGAGAAGGGAGCCCCAATGGCTACACCTTC
CASSLREGSPNGYTF
>-|once|TRBV4-1|TRBJ2-3
TGCGCCAGCAGCCAATTTAAAACAGATACGCAGTATTTT
CASSQFKTDTQYF
>-|few|TRBV27|TRBJ2-3
TGTGCCAGCAGTTTGGGACCGCGGTCTAACACAGATACGCAGTATTTT
CASSLGPRSNTDTQYF
>TRBD1|once|TRBV4-3|TRBJ2-1
TGCGCCAGCAGCCAAGAAGGTTTAGGGACAGCCTACAATGAGCAGTTCTTC
CASSQEGLGTAYNEQFF